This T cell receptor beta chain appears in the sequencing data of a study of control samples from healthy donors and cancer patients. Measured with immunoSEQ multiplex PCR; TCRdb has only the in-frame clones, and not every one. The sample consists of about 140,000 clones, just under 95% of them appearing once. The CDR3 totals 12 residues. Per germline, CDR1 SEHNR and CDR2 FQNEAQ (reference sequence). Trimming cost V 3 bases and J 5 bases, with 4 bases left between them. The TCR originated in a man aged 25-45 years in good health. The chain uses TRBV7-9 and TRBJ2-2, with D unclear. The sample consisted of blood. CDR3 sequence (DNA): TGTGCCAGCAGCTTTATAACCGGGGAGCTGTTTTTT. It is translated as CASSFITGELFF. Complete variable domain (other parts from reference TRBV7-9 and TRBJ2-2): DTGVSQNPRHKITKRGQNVTFRCDPISEHNRLYWYRQTLGQGPEFLTYFQNEAQLEKSRLLSDRFSAERPKGSFSTLEIQRTEQGDSAMYLCASSFITGELFFGEGSRLTVL.